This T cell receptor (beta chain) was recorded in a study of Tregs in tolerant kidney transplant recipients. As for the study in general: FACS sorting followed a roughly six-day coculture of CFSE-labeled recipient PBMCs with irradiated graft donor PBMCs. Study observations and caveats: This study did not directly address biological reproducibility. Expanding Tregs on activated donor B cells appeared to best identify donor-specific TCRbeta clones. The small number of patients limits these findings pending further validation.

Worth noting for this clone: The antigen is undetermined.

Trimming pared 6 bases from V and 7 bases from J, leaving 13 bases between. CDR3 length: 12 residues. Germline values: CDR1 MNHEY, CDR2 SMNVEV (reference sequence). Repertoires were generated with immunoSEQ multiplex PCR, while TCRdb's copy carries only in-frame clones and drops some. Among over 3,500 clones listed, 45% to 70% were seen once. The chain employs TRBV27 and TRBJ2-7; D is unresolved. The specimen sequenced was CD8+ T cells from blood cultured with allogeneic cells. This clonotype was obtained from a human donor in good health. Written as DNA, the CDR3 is TGTGCCAGCAGCCCTATAGGGTTTGAGCAGTACTTC. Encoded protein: CASSPIGFEQYF.